This TCR beta chain was profiled in a study of blood T cell repertoires in COVID-19. Study summary: There were acute and convalescent COVID-19 samples, and they came from the United States, Italy and Spain. The analysed material was cDNA or gDNA that came from T cells, B-cell-depleted T cells, or PBMCs.

The authors' processing: Nucleated cell counts were estimated from reference gene primer amplification. Repertoires were generated with immunoSEQ multiplex PCR, while TCRdb's copy carries only in-frame clones and drops some. Clonal size and the V and J genes are those of that table, whereas D and trimming came from the DNA. Found here are about 75,000 clones, about four fifths of them singletons; the top ten hold approximately 5%. This clone has only a few counts. The length of the CDR3 is 14 residues. J gave up 2 bases and V 5 bases, and 3 bases lay outside the gene matches. Germline V gives CDR1 SGHNT, CDR2 YENEEA.

Material: peripheral blood. The sequence derives from a woman over 75 with active or convalescent COVID-19. The chain combines TRBV11-3 with TRBJ2-5, with TRBD1 matching 9 bases. CDR3 sequence (DNA): TGTGCCAGCAGCCTAGGGACAGGGCAAGAGACCCAGTACTTC. Encoded protein: CASSLGTGQETQYF.